This T cell receptor beta chain is from a study of chemoradiotherapy in HPV16-positive cancers. The data were produced by immunoSEQ multiplex PCR, yet TCRdb's version contains in-frame clones alone and is incomplete. The sample carries roughly 15,000 clones, around 90% recorded once. Study results and caveats: For HPV16-positive patients, expanding HPV-responsive T cells associated with longer recurrence-free survival.

In the case of this clone: Its target is unknown.

V dropped 0 bases and J dropped 1; count of bases not matched to a gene: 7. CDR3 length: 18 amino acids. The V gene's germline CDR1 is LNHNV and CDR2 YYDKDF (reference sequence). The chain employs TRBV15 and TRBJ2-1; 9 bases map to TRBD2. This sequence originates from a human donor with HPV-associated anogenital cancer. The sample was tumor tissue, taken from a patient who underwent chemoradiotherapy. CDR3 sequence: CATSREVSGSKSYNEQFF. DNA for the CDR3: TGTGCCACCAGCAGAGAGGTTAGCGGGAGTAAATCCTACAATGAGCAGTTCTTC. The full variable domain, rest sourced from reference TRBV15 and TRBJ2-1, is DAMVIQNPRYQVTQFGKPVTLSCSQTLNHNVMYWYQQKSSQAPKLLFHYYDKDFNNEADTPDNFQSRRPNTSFCFLDIRSPGLGDTAMYLCATSREVSGSKSYNEQFFGPGTRLTVL.